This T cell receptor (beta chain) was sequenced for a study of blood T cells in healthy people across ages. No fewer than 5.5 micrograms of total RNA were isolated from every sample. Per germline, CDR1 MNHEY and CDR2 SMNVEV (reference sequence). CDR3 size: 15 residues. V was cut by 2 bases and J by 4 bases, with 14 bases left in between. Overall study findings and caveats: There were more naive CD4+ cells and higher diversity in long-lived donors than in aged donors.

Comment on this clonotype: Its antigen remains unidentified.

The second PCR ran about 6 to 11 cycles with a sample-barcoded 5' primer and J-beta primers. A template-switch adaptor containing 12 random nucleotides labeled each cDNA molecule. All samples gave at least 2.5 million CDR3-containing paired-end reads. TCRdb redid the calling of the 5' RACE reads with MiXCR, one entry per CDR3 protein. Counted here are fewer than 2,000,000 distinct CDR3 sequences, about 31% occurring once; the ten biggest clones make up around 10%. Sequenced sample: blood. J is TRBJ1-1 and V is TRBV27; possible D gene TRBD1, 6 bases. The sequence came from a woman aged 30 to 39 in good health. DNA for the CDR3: TGTGCCAGCAGTTTAATAGGGGGATGGGGCACTGAAGCTTTCTTT. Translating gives CASSLIGGWGTEAFF.